Listed below are T cell receptor beta chains from one sample, sequenced in a study of beta chain features in type 1 diabetes. TCRdb's table, derived via immunoSEQ multiplex PCR, lists solely in-frame clones and lacks some. The sample has hundreds of thousands of clones; more than 13% are singletons. Input material: naive CD4+ T cells from blood. The receptors here all came from a man younger than 30 with type 1 diabetes. The CDR3 runs from the conserved cysteine through the conserved F or W. A D gene is named only where the DNA matches it firmly. Size tells how often a clone was seen (once, few, many) or the class of an expanded clone, and some rows leave it out.

d_gene: NA; abundance: few; v_gene: TRBV19; j_gene: TRBJ2-2; CDR3aa: CASSMGVGELFF; CDR3nt: TGTGCCAGTAGTATGGGAGTCGGGGAGCTGTTTTTT
d_gene: TRBD1; abundance: NA; v_gene: TRBV7-3; j_gene: TRBJ1-2; CDR3aa: CASSLTPGGYGYTF; CDR3nt: TGTGCCAGCAGCTTAACCCCAGGGGGCTATGGCTACACCTTC
d_gene: TRBD1; abundance: few; v_gene: TRBV7-9; j_gene: TRBJ2-2; CDR3aa: CASSFAGTGGTGELFF; CDR3nt: TGTGCCAGCAGCTTTGCCGGGACAGGGGGCACCGGGGAGCTGTTTTTT
d_gene: NA; abundance: few; v_gene: TRBV7-9; j_gene: TRBJ1-2; CDR3aa: CASSLESGVYGYTF; CDR3nt: TGTGCCAGCAGCTTAGAATCCGGGGTATACGGCTACACCTTC
d_gene: TRBD2; abundance: NA; v_gene: TRBV5-1; j_gene: TRBJ2-5; CDR3aa: CASSLGTTTQETQYF; CDR3nt: TGCGCCAGCAGCTTAGGGACTACCACACAAGAGACCCAGTACTTC
d_gene: NA; abundance: few; v_gene: TRBV29-1; j_gene: TRBJ2-5; CDR3aa: CSVVGLQETQYF; CDR3nt: TGCAGCGTTGTGGGGCTCCAAGAGACCCAGTACTTC
d_gene: NA; abundance: few; v_gene: TRBV6-5; j_gene: TRBJ2-5; CDR3aa: CASSPDGTAEETQYF; CDR3nt: TGTGCCAGCAGTCCTGATGGGACGGCAGAAGAGACCCAGTACTTC
d_gene: NA; abundance: NA; v_gene: TRBV7-2; j_gene: TRBJ2-3; CDR3aa: CASNKGFSDTQYF; CDR3nt: TGTGCCAGCAACAAAGGATTCTCAGATACGCAGTATTTT
d_gene: TRBD2; abundance: few; v_gene: TRBV5-1; j_gene: TRBJ2-7; CDR3aa: CASSSPSGSYEQYF; CDR3nt: TGCGCCAGCAGCTCCCCTAGCGGATCCTACGAGCAGTACTTC
d_gene: NA; abundance: few; v_gene: TRBV6-5; j_gene: TRBJ2-2; CDR3aa: CASSYGPGELFF; CDR3nt: TGTGCCAGCAGTTACGGCCCCGGGGAGCTGTTTTTT
d_gene: NA; abundance: NA; v_gene: TRBV29-1; j_gene: TRBJ1-4; CDR3aa: CSVVTTAEKLFF; CDR3nt: TGCAGCGTTGTTACGACTGCTGAAAAACTGTTTTTT
d_gene: NA; abundance: NA; v_gene: TRBV7-9; j_gene: TRBJ1-2; CDR3aa: CASSLERWDSF; CDR3nt: TGTGCCAGCAGCTTAGAGAGATGGGACTCCTTC
d_gene: NA; abundance: NA; v_gene: TRBV29-1; j_gene: TRBJ2-7; CDR3aa: CSVFGGFRISSYEQYF; CDR3nt: TGCAGCGTTTTTGGGGGGTTTAGGATTTCGTCCTACGAGCAGTACTTC
d_gene: NA; abundance: few; v_gene: TRBV5-1; j_gene: TRBJ2-5; CDR3aa: CASSLAGIEETQYF; CDR3nt: TGCGCCAGCAGCTTGGCAGGGATAGAAGAGACCCAGTACTTC
d_gene: NA; abundance: few; v_gene: TRBV5-1; j_gene: TRBJ2-1; CDR3aa: CASSLGGGTYNEQFF; CDR3nt: TGCGCCAGCAGCTTGGGCGGGGGCACCTACAATGAGCAGTTCTTC
d_gene: NA; abundance: NA; v_gene: TRBV2; j_gene: TRBJ1-1; CDR3aa: CASSEILTGTEAFF; CDR3nt: TGTGCCAGCAGTGAAATCCTGACGGGCACTGAAGCTTTCTTT
d_gene: NA; abundance: few; v_gene: TRBV14; j_gene: TRBJ1-1; CDR3aa: CASSQDQRGAFF; CDR3nt: TGTGCCAGCAGCCAAGATCAGAGGGGAGCTTTCTTT
d_gene: NA; abundance: NA; v_gene: TRBV6-5; j_gene: TRBJ1-2; CDR3aa: CASSYSNYGYTF; CDR3nt: TGTGCCAGCAGTTACTCTAACTATGGCTACACCTTC
d_gene: NA; abundance: once; v_gene: TRBV11-3; j_gene: TRBJ1-2; CDR3aa: CASSLRWLGYGYTF; CDR3nt: TGTGCCAGCAGCTTACGATGGCTCGGCTATGGCTACACCTTC
d_gene: TRBD1; abundance: NA; v_gene: TRBV10-3; j_gene: TRBJ2-4; CDR3aa: CATSGTGVLAKNIQYF; CDR3nt: TGTGCCACCTCCGGGACAGGCGTCCTAGCCAAAAACATTCAGTACTTC
d_gene: TRBD1; abundance: NA; v_gene: TRBV2; j_gene: TRBJ1-2; CDR3aa: CASSGQGEGYGYTF; CDR3nt: TGTGCCAGCAGCGGACAGGGTGAAGGCTATGGCTACACCTTC